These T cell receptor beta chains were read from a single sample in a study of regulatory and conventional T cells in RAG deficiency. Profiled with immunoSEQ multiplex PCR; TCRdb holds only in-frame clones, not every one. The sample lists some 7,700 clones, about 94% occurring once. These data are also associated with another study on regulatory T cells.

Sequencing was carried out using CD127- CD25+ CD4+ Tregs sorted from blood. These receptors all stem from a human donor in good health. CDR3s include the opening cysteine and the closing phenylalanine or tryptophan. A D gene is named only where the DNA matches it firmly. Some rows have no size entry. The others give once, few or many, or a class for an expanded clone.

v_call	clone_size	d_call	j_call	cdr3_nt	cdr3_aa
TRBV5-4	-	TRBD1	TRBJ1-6	TGTGCCAGCAGCCTCCAGCGGGACAGGTCTTCACCCCTCCACTTT	CASSLQRDRSSPLHF
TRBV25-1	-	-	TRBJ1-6	TGTGCCAGCAGTCTCACCGGAAGTGGGGCCTATTCTCCCCTCCACTTT	CASSLTGSGAYSPLHF
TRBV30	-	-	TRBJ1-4	TGTGCCTGGAGTGTGAGTGAAAAACTGTTTTTT	CAWSVSEKLFF
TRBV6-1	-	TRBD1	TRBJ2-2	TGTGCCAGCAGTGTACAGGGGGCCGGGGAGCTGTTTTTT	CASSVQGAGELFF
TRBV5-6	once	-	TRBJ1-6	TGTGCCAGCAGCGCGCCGGGACATCGAAGCTCCTATAATTCACCCCTCCACTTT	CASSAPGHRSSYNSPLHF
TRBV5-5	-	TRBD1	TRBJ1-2	TGTGCCAGCAGCCCCCAGGGGGCGCCGGAATATGGCTACACCTTC	CASSPQGAPEYGYTF
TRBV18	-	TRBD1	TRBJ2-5	TGTGCCAGCTCACCGAGTCTAGTAGGGGGCAGAGAGACCCAGTACTTC	CASSPSLVGGRETQYF
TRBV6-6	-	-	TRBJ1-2	TGTGCCAGCAGTTCCCCAGACAGGAGCCTCTATGGCTACACCTTC	CASSSPDRSLYGYTF
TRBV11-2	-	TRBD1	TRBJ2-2	TGTGCCAGCAGCGCGGGACAGGGAAACACCGGGGAGCTGTTTTTT	CASSAGQGNTGELFF
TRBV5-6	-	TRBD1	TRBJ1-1	TGTGCCAGCAGCTCCCTGGGACAGGGATACACTGAAGCTTTCTTT	CASSSLGQGYTEAFF
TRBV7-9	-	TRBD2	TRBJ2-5	TGTGCCAGCAGCCGTAGGGCTAGCGGGGGAGGATTAGAGACCCAGTACTTC	CASSRRASGGGLETQYF